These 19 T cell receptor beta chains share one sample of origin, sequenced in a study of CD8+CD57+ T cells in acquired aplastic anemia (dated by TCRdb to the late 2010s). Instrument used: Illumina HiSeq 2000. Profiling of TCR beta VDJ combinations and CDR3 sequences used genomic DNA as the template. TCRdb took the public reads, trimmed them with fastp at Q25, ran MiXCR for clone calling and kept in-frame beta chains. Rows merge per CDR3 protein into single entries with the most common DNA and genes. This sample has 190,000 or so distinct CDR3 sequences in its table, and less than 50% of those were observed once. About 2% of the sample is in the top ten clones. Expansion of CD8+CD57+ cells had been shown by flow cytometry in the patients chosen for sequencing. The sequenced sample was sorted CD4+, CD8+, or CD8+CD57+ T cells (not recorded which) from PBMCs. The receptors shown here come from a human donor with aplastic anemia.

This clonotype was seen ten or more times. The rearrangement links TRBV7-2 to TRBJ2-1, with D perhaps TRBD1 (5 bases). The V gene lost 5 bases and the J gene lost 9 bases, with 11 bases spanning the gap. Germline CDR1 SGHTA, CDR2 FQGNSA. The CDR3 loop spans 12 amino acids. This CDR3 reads CASSRTGAEQFF. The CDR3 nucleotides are TGTGCCAGCAGCCGTACTGGGGCTGAGCAGTTCTTC. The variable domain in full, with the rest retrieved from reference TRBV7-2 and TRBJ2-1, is GAGVSQSPSNKVTEKGKDVELRCDPISGHTALYWYRQSLGQGLEFLIYFQGNSAPDKSGLPSDRFSAERTGGSVSTLTIQRTQQEDSAVYLCASSRTGAEQFFGPGTRLTVL.

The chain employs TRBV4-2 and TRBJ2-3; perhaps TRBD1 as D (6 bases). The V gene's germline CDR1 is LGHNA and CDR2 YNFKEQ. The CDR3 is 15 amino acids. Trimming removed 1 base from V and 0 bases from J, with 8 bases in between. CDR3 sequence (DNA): TGTGCCAGCAGCCAAGGACAGGCCAGCACAGATACGCAGTATTTT. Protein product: CASSQGQASTDTQYF.

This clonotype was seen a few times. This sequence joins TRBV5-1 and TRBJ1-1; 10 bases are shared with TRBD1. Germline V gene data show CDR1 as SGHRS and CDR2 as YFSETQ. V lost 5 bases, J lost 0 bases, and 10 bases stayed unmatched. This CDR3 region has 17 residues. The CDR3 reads CASRDGDRGGMNTEAFF. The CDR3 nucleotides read TGCGCCAGCAGGGACGGGGACAGGGGAGGTATGAACACTGAAGCTTTCTTT.

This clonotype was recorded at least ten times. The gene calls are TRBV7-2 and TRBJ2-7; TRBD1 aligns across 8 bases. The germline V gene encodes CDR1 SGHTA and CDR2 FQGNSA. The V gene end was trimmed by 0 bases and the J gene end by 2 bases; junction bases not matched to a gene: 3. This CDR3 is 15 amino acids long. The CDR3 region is CASSLAQGGAYEQYF. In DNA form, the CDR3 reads TGTGCCAGCAGCTTAGCACAGGGGGGCGCCTACGAGCAGTACTTC.

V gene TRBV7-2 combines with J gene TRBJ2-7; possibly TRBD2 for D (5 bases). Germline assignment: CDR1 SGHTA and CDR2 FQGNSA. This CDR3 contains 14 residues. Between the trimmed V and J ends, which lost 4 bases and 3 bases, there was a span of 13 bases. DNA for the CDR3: TGTGCCAGCAGCTCCCAGTTACGGGGCTACGAGCAGTACTTC. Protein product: CASSSQLRGYEQYF.

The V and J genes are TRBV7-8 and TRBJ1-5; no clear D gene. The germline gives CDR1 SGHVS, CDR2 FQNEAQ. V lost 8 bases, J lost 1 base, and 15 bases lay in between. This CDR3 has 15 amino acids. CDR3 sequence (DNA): TGTGCCAGCGCCCAGATGGGCCAAAGCAATCAGCCCCAGCATTTT. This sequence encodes CASAQMGQSNQPQHF.

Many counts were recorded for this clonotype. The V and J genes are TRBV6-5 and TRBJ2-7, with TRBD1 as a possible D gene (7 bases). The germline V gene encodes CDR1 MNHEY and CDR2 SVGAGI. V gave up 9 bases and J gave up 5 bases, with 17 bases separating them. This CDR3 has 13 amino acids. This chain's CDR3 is CASTGGGFNEQYF. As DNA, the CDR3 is TGTGCCAGTACCGGAGGGGGCTTCAACGAGCAGTACTTC.

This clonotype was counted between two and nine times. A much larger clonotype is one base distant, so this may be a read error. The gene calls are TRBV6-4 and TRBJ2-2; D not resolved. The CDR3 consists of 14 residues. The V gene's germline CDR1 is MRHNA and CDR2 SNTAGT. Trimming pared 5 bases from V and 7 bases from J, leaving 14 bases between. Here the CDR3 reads CASSTLVAFGELFF. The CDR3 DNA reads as TGTGCCAGCAGTACTCTTGTCGCGTTCGGGGAGCTGTTTTTT.

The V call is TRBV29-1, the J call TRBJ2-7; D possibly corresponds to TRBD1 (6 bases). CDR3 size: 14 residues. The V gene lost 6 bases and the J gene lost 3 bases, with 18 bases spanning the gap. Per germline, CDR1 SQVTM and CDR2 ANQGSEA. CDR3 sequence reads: CSVTQDRYNYEQYF. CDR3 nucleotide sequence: TGCAGCGTCACCCAAGACAGGTACAACTACGAGCAGTACTTC.

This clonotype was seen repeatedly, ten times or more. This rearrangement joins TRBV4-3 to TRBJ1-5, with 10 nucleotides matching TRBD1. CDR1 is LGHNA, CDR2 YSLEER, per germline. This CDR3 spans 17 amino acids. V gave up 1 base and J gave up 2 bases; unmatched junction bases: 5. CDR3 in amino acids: CASSQGHGTGGNQPQHF. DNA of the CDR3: TGCGCCAGCAGCCAAGGACACGGGACAGGGGGCAATCAGCCCCAGCATTTT.

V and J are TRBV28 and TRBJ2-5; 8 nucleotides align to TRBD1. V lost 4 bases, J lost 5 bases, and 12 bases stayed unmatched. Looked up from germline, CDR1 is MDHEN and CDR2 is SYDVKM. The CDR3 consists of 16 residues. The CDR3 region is CASSSSIGRGQETQYF. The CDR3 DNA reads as TGTGCCAGCAGTTCCAGTATCGGCAGGGGGCAGGAGACCCAGTACTTC.

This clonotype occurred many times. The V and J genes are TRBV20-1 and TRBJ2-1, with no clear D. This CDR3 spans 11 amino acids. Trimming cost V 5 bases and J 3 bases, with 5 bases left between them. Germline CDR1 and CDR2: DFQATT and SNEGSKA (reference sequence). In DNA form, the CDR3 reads TGCAGTGCTCTACTCTACAATGAGCAGTTCTTC. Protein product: CSALLYNEQFF.

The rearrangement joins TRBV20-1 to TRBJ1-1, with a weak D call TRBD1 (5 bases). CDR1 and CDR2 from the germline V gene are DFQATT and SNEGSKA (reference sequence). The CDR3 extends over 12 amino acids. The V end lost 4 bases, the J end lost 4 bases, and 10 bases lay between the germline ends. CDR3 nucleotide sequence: TGCAGTGCTACAGGGTCGAGCACTGAAGCTTTCTTT. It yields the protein CSATGSSTEAFF.

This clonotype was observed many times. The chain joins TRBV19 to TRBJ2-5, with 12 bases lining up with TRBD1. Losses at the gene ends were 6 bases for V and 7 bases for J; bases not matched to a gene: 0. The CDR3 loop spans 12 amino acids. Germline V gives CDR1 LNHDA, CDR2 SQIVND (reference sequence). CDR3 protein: CASRGQGATQYF. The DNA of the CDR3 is TGTGCCAGTAGGGGACAGGGGGCGACCCAGTACTTC.

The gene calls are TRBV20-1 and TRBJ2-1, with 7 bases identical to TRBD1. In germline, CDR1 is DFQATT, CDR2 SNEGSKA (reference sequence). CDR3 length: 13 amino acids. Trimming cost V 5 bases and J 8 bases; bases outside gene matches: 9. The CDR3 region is CSADRQGIDEQFF. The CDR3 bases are TGCAGTGCTGATCGACAGGGAATCGATGAGCAGTTCTTC.

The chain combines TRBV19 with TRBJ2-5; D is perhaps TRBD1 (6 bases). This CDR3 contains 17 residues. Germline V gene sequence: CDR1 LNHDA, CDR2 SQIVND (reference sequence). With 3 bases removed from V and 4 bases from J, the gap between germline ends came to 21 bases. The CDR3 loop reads CASSISHHRVGGETQYF. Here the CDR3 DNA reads TGTGCCAGTAGTATCTCACATCACAGGGTAGGTGGAGAGACCCAGTACTTC.

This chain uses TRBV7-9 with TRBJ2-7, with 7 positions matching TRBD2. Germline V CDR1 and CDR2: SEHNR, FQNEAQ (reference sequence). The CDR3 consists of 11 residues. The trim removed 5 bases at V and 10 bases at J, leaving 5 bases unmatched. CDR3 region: CASSDWDYQYF. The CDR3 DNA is TGTGCCAGCAGCGACTGGGACTATCAGTACTTC.

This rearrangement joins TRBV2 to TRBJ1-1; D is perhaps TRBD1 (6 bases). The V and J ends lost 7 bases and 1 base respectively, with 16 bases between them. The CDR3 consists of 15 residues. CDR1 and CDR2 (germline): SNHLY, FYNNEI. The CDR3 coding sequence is TGTGCCAGCACCGTGAGGGGGGCTTCGAACACTGAAGCTTTCTTT. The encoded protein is CASTVRGASNTEAFF. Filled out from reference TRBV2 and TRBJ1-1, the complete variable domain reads EPEVTQTPSHQVTQMGQEVILRCVPISNHLYFYWYRQILGQKVEFLVSFYNNEISEKSEIFDDQFSVERPDGSNFTLKIRSTKLEDSAMYFCASTVRGASNTEAFFGQGTRLTVV.

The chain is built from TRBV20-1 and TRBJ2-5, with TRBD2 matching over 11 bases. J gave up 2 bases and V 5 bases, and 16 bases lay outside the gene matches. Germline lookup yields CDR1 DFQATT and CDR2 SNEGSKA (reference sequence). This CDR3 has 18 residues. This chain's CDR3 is CSARTLHLAGGPQETQYF. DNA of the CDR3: TGCAGTGCTCGAACGCTACATCTAGCGGGGGGCCCACAAGAGACCCAGTACTTC.